The clone carrying this T cell receptor beta chain was seen a few times. The antigen remains unidentified. Just one base apart from a much larger clone, this may be a read error. Molecular barcoded adaptors covering alpha/delta and beta/gamma chains were used on 400 to 450 ng RNA. TCRdb fed the reads into MiXCR, producing one record per CDR3 protein. The sample carries 35,000 to 50,000 distinct CDR3 sequences, around 11% recorded once. This specimen belongs to a study of read filtering for tumor transcriptome and immune sequencing. Study at large: Patients were 17 male and some 13 female, mean age approximately 70 years, range about 47 to 85. RNA-seq yielded only about 75 to 1,300 TCR reads, IR-seq about 4 to 10.27 million.

Study-wide findings and caveats: Approximately 82% of IR-seq clonotypes had a single read, yet these held around 3.5% of reads.

Germline CDR1 SGHRS, CDR2 YFSETQ. The CDR3 length is 12 residues. Specimen: a population of CD138-negative cells sorted from bone marrow. The TCR originated in a donor at least 40 years old with multiple myeloma. The genes are TRBV5-1 and TRBJ2-7; D gene unclear. The CDR3 DNA reads as TGCGCCAGCAGCGAGGACGGATACGTGCAGTACTTC. Translated: CASSEDGYVQYF.